This T cell receptor (beta chain) derives from a study of blood T cells in healthy people across ages. V dropped 1 base and J dropped 2; count of bases not matched to a gene: 4. CDR1 and CDR2 (germline): SGHTA, FQGNSA. There are 15 residues in the CDR3. Donors each provided about 9.5 milliliters of peripheral blood. Concerning this clonotype itself: The antigen is not known.

Study results and limitations: Higher diversity and more naive CD4+ cells were features of long-lived donors, compared to aged donors. With unsorted PBMCs, a conclusive comparison of naive versus antigen-experienced cells was not possible.

Using a J-beta primer mix together with a sample-barcoded 5' primer, a second PCR was run for roughly 6 to 12 cycles. CDR3-containing paired-end reads numbering at least 2.5 million came from each sample. MiXCR, run by TCRdb on the 5' RACE reads, gives a single entry per CDR3 protein. The repertoire holds 650,000 to 900,000 distinct CDR3 sequences, with around 68% as singletons. Sequenced material: blood. The chain employs TRBV7-2 and TRBJ2-7; TRBD2 matches 8 bases. This receptor was taken from a man younger than 40 in good health. The CDR3 bases are TGTGCCAGCAGCTTAGTTAGCGGGGACACCTACGAGCAGTACTTC. It yields the protein CASSLVSGDTYEQYF.